The clone carrying this T cell receptor (beta chain) was recorded at least ten times. Its antigen remains unknown. As to time point: sample taken at primary tumor resection. No cell sorting; template was whole RNA from tumor, lung tissue or PBMC. This CDR3 region has 15 residues. Germline CDR1 SGDLS, CDR2 YYNGEE. The V and J ends lost 2 bases and 3 bases respectively, with 14 bases between them. These data come from a study of spatial heterogeneity in lung cancer. Study findings and constraints: Estimates put coverage of tumor T cells near 7% for alpha and approximately 14% for beta chains. Mutation counts in tumors were tracked by counts of expanded intratumoral alpha and beta TCRs.

TCRdb re-called the 5' RACE reads with MiXCR, one entry per CDR3 protein. Of 21,000 or so distinct CDR3 sequences in the sample, under 7.5% were seen once. V gene TRBV9 combines with J gene TRBJ1-2; a weak D match, TRBD1 (5 bases). The sequence came from a male donor with early-stage non-small cell lung cancer. Sequencing used lung tumor tissue, obtained at surgery. CDR3 DNA sequence: TGTGCCAGCAGCGTTACCCCGACAGTTGACTATGGCTACACCTTC. Amino acids: CASSVTPTVDYGYTF.